These 27 T cell receptor beta chains came from one sample sequenced in a study of blood T cell dynamics during melanoma immunotherapy. The assay was immunoSEQ multiplex PCR, and TCRdb's table has in-frame clones only and misses some. The data contain about 14,000 clones, 86% of them singletons. Time point specified: week 3, after first cycle of checkpoint inhibitor. Sequenced here: blood, sampled from a patient treated with checkpoint blockade. All receptors derive from a human donor with melanoma.

The J gene is TRBJ2-6, the V gene TRBV5-4, with D perhaps matching TRBD1 (5 bases). This CDR3 is built from 17 residues. V was cut by 0 bases and J by 2 bases, with 12 bases left in between. Germline loops: CDR1 SGHNT, CDR2 YYREEE (reference sequence). The CDR3 sequence: CASSLAKGATGANVLTF. CDR3 coding DNA: TGTGCCAGCAGCTTGGCCAAAGGGGCCACTGGGGCCAACGTCCTGACTTTC. Supplemented by reference TRBV5-4 and TRBJ2-6, the full variable domain reads ETGVTQSPTHLIKTRGQQVTLRCSSQSGHNTVSWYQQALGQGPQFIFQYYREEENGRGNFPPRFSGLQFPNYSSELNVNALELDDSALYLCASSLAKGATGANVLTFGAGSRLTVL.

The CDR3: CAGQRRASSYNEQFF. The CDR3 DNA is TGTGCCGGCCAAAGAAGAGCGAGCTCCTACAATGAGCAGTTCTTC. The V gene is TRBV30, the J gene TRBJ2-1; D unresolved. The ends were cut back, 8 bases at V and 0 bases at J, with 17 bases in the middle. This CDR3 is built from 15 residues. The germline V gene encodes CDR1 GTSNPN and CDR2 SVGIG (reference sequence).

The genes are TRBV5-8 and TRBJ2-3; D gene ambiguous. This CDR3 is built from 13 residues. V dropped 6 bases and J dropped 7 bases, with 15 bases sitting between them. The germline CDR1 and CDR2 sequences are SGHTS and YDEGEE. CDR3 loop: CASNDHPQNTQYF. DNA of the CDR3: TGTGCCAGCAACGACCACCCTCAGAATACGCAGTATTTT.

Written as DNA, the CDR3 is TGTGCCACCAGCAGAGACAGGGTCGTGAACACCGGGGAGCTGTTTTTT. This gives the protein CATSRDRVVNTGELFF. The chain links TRBV15 to TRBJ2-2, with D maybe TRBD1 (5 bases). The CDR3 spans 16 residues. Germline CDR1 and CDR2: LNHNV and YYDKDF (reference sequence). V was clipped by 0 bases and J by 1 base, with 9 bases between them.

This clone was observed a few times. CDR3 sequence: CAWSRDSGSGNTIYF. The CDR3 bases are TGTGCCTGGAGTAGAGATTCGGGCTCTGGAAACACCATATATTTT. J is TRBJ1-3 and V is TRBV30; D call uncertain. V lost 2 bases and J 0 bases, leaving 11 bases between the germline ends. The CDR3 has 15 residues. Germline values: CDR1 GTSNPN, CDR2 SVGIG (reference sequence).

The chain combines TRBV5-4 with TRBJ2-1, with a possible D match to TRBD2 (5 bases). The CDR3 runs 11 residues. The germline gives CDR1 SGHNT, CDR2 YYREEE (reference sequence). With 3 bases removed from V and 9 bases from J, the gap between germline ends came to 7 bases. The CDR3 bases are TGTGCCAGCAGCTCTACTAGTGAGCAGTTCTTC. Amino acid sequence: CASSSTSEQFF. Full variable domain (missing parts from reference TRBV5-4 and TRBJ2-1): ETGVTQSPTHLIKTRGQQVTLRCSSQSGHNTVSWYQQALGQGPQFIFQYYREEENGRGNFPPRFSGLQFPNYSSELNVNALELDDSALYLCASSSTSEQFFGPGTRLTVL.

V usage is TRBV4-1 and J usage is TRBJ2-5, with D possibly matching TRBD2 (6 bases). The J call may be incorrect, as the DNA end agrees better with TRBJ2-7. CDR1 MGHRA and CDR2 YSYEKL come from the germline V gene. This CDR3 spans 14 amino acids. CDR3 protein: CASSQTRASYEQYF. In nucleotides, the CDR3 is TGCGCCAGCAGCCAGACTAGGGCTTCCTACGAGCAGTACTTC.

V usage is TRBV14 and J usage is TRBJ2-6; no clear D. The germline V gene has CDR1 SGHDN and CDR2 FVKESK. There are 16 residues in the CDR3. V lost 5 bases to trimming and J lost 2 bases, with 13 bases between them. The CDR3 DNA follows: TGTGCCAGCAGCACTGGCGGAGTCCCTGGGGCCAACGTCCTGACTTTC. Protein sequence: CASSTGGVPGANVLTF.

The chain joins TRBV7-2 to TRBJ1-1, with a tentative D call TRBD1 (5 bases). The V end was cut by 2 bases, the J end by 6 bases, with 19 bases between. The CDR3 length is 16 residues. CDR1 and CDR2 from the germline V gene are SGHTA and FQGNSA. Here the CDR3 DNA reads TGTGCCAGCAGCTTAAGGCCAGGGTTGTTATACGCTGAAGCTTTCTTT. This translates into CASSLRPGLLYAEAFF. The variable domain in full, with the rest retrieved from reference TRBV7-2 and TRBJ1-1, is GAGVSQSPSNKVTEKGKDVELRCDPISGHTALYWYRQSLGQGLEFLIYFQGNSAPDKSGLPSDRFSAERTGGSVSTLTIQRTQQEDSAVYLCASSLRPGLLYAEAFFGQGTRLTVV.

The chain has TRBV7-2 and TRBJ2-2; D is ambiguous. This CDR3 contains 14 residues. CDR1 SGHTA and CDR2 FQGNSA come from the germline V gene. Deletions cut 1 base from V and 4 bases from J, with 7 bases between. The CDR3 bases are TGTGCCAGCAGCTTAGGAGGATTCACCGGGGAGCTGTTTTTT. Its protein is CASSLGGFTGELFF.

The chain is built from TRBV5-1 and TRBJ2-7, with 7 bases matching TRBD1. The CDR3 extends over 16 amino acids. V shed 4 bases, J shed 3 bases, and the junction held 13 bases outside the gene matches. Germline V lookup: CDR1 SGHRS, CDR2 YFSETQ. The CDR3: CASSQDPGTAYYEQYF. CDR3 bases: TGCGCCAGCAGCCAGGACCCCGGGACAGCTTACTACGAGCAGTACTTC.

The rearrangement uses TRBV5-1 and TRBJ2-3; TRBD2 aligns across 10 bases. The germline gives CDR1 SGHRS, CDR2 YFSETQ. This CDR3 is built from 17 residues. The ends lost 0 bases at V and 0 bases at J; junction bases unmatched: 4. The CDR3 coding sequence is TGCGCCAGCAGCTTGGCCGTACTAGCGGGAAGCACAGATACGCAGTATTTT. It encodes CASSLAVLAGSTDTQYF.

The chain is built from TRBV9 and TRBJ1-3, with unresolved D. Trimming took off 0 bases at V and 4 bases at J, with 11 bases between the two ends. The germline V gene has CDR1 SGDLS and CDR2 YYNGEE. The CDR3 extends over 15 amino acids. For the CDR3, the DNA is TGTGCCAGCAGCGTAGGGCTGCCACCGGGAAACACCATATATTTT. Residues: CASSVGLPPGNTIYF.

The chain links TRBV27 to TRBJ2-1; 11 bases match TRBD2. Germline V lookup: CDR1 MNHEY, CDR2 SMNVEV (reference sequence). J was trimmed by 6 bases and V by 6 bases; bases with no gene match: 4. CDR3 length: 14 amino acids. The CDR3: CASRTTSGINEQFF. As DNA, the CDR3 is TGTGCCAGCAGGACGACTAGCGGGATCAATGAGCAGTTCTTC.

The chain has TRBV14 and TRBJ1-2, with D perhaps TRBD1 (6 bases). The CDR3 consists of 13 residues. Germline CDR1 and CDR2: SGHDN and FVKESK. Trimming cost V 2 bases and J 4 bases, with 8 bases left between them. CDR3 amino acids: CASSQRGSYGYTF. The CDR3 DNA follows: TGTGCCAGCAGCCAAAGGGGGTCCTATGGCTACACCTTC.

The chain has TRBV6-6 and TRBJ2-5, with D maybe TRBD1 (5 bases). The DNA matches TRBJ2-7 better at its end, which makes the J call doubtful. Germline-derived CDR1 and CDR2 are MNHNY and SVGAGI (reference sequence). This CDR3 is 12 amino acids long. The CDR3 nucleotides are TGTGCCAGCAAATCAACAGGTTACGAGCAGTACTTC. It translates to CASKSTGYEQYF.

J is TRBJ2-3 and V is TRBV29-1, with a possible D match to TRBD2 (6 bases). Per germline, CDR1 SQVTM and CDR2 ANQGSEA. With 4 bases removed from V and 0 bases from J, the gap between germline ends came to 11 bases. This CDR3 is built from 14 residues. The CDR3 region is CSVGVAASTDTQYF. DNA of the CDR3: TGCAGCGTTGGAGTAGCGGCCAGCACAGATACGCAGTATTTT.

This sequence joins TRBV19 and TRBJ2-5, with D tentatively TRBD2 (5 bases). The germline gives CDR1 LNHDA, CDR2 SQIVND (reference sequence). Trimming took off 1 base at V and 3 bases at J, with 9 bases between the two ends. The CDR3 totals 14 residues. The DNA of the CDR3 is TGTGCCAGTAGTATAGGGACGGGGAAAGAGACCCAGTACTTC. As protein: CASSIGTGKETQYF.

The rearrangement uses TRBV9 and TRBJ2-3; the D is unclear. The CDR3 has 17 amino acids. The V gene lost 3 bases and the J gene lost 0 bases, with 17 bases spanning the gap. Germline V gene sequence: CDR1 SGDLS, CDR2 YYNGEE. CDR3 bases: TGTGCCAGCAGCGCCCAGCCTTGGAGTCCTAGCACAGATACGCAGTATTTT. Translated, it gives CASSAQPWSPSTDTQYF.

This chain links TRBV18 with TRBJ2-1, with TRBD2 matching over 10 bases. Germline V gives CDR1 KGHSH, CDR2 LQKENI. The CDR3 runs to 15 residues. Trimming cost V 8 bases and J 4 bases; bases outside gene matches: 8. CDR3 amino acids: CASEASGSTYNEQFF. The DNA for the CDR3 is TGTGCCAGCGAAGCTAGCGGGAGTACGTACAATGAGCAGTTCTTC.

The chain couples TRBV28 to TRBJ1-1; D might be TRBD1 (5 bases). This CDR3 contains 13 residues. The germline V and J ends were trimmed by 6 bases and 2 bases, with 10 bases remaining between them. CDR1 MDHEN and CDR2 SYDVKM come from the germline V gene. CDR3 loop: CASRRDGNTEAFF. Written as DNA, the CDR3 is TGTGCCAGCAGACGGGACGGTAACACTGAAGCTTTCTTT.

The chain has TRBV6-6 and TRBJ2-1, with a possible D match to TRBD1 (7 bases). The CDR3 runs 15 residues. The V end was cut by 5 bases, the J end by 0 bases, with 11 bases between. Germline lookup yields CDR1 MNHNY and CDR2 SVGAGI (reference sequence). CDR3 bases: TGTGCCAGCAGTCATCAGGGGGGCTCCTACAATGAGCAGTTCTTC. The encoded protein is CASSHQGGSYNEQFF.

The genes are TRBV15 and TRBJ1-3; possible D gene TRBD1, 5 bases. CDR1 is LNHNV, CDR2 YYDKDF, per germline (reference sequence). This CDR3 region has 16 residues. V dropped 1 base and J dropped 0 bases, with 10 bases sitting between them. CDR3 sequence: CATSRGGGTSGNTIYF. The CDR3 region has the DNA TGTGCCACCAGCAGAGGTGGGGGGACCTCTGGAAACACCATATATTTT.

The rearrangement joins TRBV19 to TRBJ1-2, with TRBD1 matching over 8 bases. V was clipped by 1 base and J by 8 bases; unmatched bases: 9. This CDR3 comprises 15 residues. Germline V gives CDR1 LNHDA, CDR2 SQIVND (reference sequence). The CDR3 bases are TGTGCCAGTAGTATAGGAGCAGGGGGCCTAAGAGGCTACACCTTC. Translated, it gives CASSIGAGGLRGYTF. The full variable domain, its missing parts supplied by reference TRBV19 and TRBJ1-2, is DGGITQSPKYLFRKEGQNVTLSCEQNLNHDAMYWYRQDPGQGLRLIYYSQIVNDFQKGDIAEGYSVSREKKESFPLTVTSAQKNPTAFYLCASSIGAGGLRGYTFGSGTRLTVV.

This rearrangement joins TRBV28 to TRBJ2-5; D not certain. From germline, CDR1 is MDHEN and CDR2 SYDVKM. The CDR3 is made up of 12 amino acids. V shed 5 bases and J shed 3 bases, with 7 bases lying between them. CDR3 sequence reads: CASSLPKETQYF. The CDR3 nucleotides read TGTGCCAGCAGTCTCCCAAAAGAGACCCAGTACTTC.

This clone was recorded once. The V call is TRBV30, the J call TRBJ1-1, with TRBD1 identical over 11 bases. The CDR3 has 15 residues. From germline, CDR1 is GTSNPN and CDR2 SVGIG (reference sequence). J was trimmed by 6 bases and V by 3 bases; bases with no gene match: 9. This CDR3 is CAWSRDGQGAAEAFF. DNA for the CDR3: TGTGCCTGGAGCCGGGACGGACAGGGGGCGGCTGAAGCTTTCTTT.

The chain couples TRBV10-3 to TRBJ2-3, with 8 bases aligning to TRBD1. V shed 10 bases, J shed 1 base, and the junction held 4 bases outside the gene matches. Germline CDR1 and CDR2: ENHRY and SYGVKD. CDR3 length: 13 amino acids. The CDR3 loop reads CATGGQGTDTQYF. The CDR3, as DNA: TGTGCCACCGGGGGACAGGGCACAGATACGCAGTATTTT.